The clone carrying this T cell receptor beta chain was counted at least ten times. Its antigen is unidentified. Moderately to severely active ophthalmopathy under 3 months, CAS at least 3, NOSPECS at least 4. Excluded: other autoimmune disease, uncontrolled infection, pregnancy or lactation. These data belong to a study of Graves' ophthalmopathy and Graves' hyperthyroidism. Beta-chain TCR CDR3 regions were amplified from RNA transcripts. First-round RT-PCR relied on HTBI primers, and a second-round multiplex PCR came next. Using its own MiXCR run on the multiplex PCR reads, TCRdb lists one record per CDR3 protein. The repertoire holds roughly 400,000 distinct CDR3 sequences, with around 16% as singletons. Germline CDR1 LNHNV, CDR2 YYDKDF (reference sequence). V gave up 3 bases and J gave up 3 bases; unmatched junction bases: 22. The CDR3 is 20 residues long. Study-wide results and caveats: Sensitivity reached roughly 71% and specificity about 73% when the model predicted ophthalmopathy progression. In blood appeared most of the expanded thyroid clonotypes whose frequency exceeded 0.001.

V is TRBV15 and J is TRBJ2-5; 7 bases line up with TRBD1. Sequencing input: peripheral blood. This sequence was found in a woman younger than 35 with Graves' ophthalmopathy. The CDR3 nucleotides read TGTGCCACCAGCAGCCAGACAGGGCCAGTTGATATTTACAGGAAAGAGACCCAGTACTTC. Translating gives CATSSQTGPVDIYRKETQYF.